The entry below describes one TCR beta chain. Its specificity is not known. This entry comes from a study of T-cell reconstitution after alpha-beta-depleted transplantation in children. Study-level results: Several patients had high TCRbeta diversity at day 60; it came from surviving recipient T cells and thymic progenitors. The authors attributed T-cell counts and diversity one year after transplant mostly to newly produced T cells. Reportedly, alpha-beta T cells present about two months post-transplant originated from several hundred expanded clones of graft origin.

Unique molecular identifiers tagged the TCRbeta library. TCRdb independently ran MiXCR on the PCR reads; one entry per CDR3 protein. The table records some 600,000 distinct CDR3 sequences, 13% of them present only once. In germline, CDR1 is LGHDT, CDR2 YNNKEL (reference sequence). V was shortened by 4 bases and J by 0 bases, with 12 bases between the two germline ends. There are 15 residues in the CDR3. This TCR derives from a male patient younger than 18 who had a stem cell transplant for acute myeloid leukemia, so the T cells may come from the graft donor. Sequenced material: PBMCs, mostly from graft donor cells, taken 360 days after TCRalphabeta/CD19-depleted stem cell transplant. This rearrangement joins TRBV3-1 to TRBJ1-2, with a possible D match to TRBD1 (5 bases). CDR3 in DNA: TGTGCCAGCAGCCCCCGGGACGGAGCTAACTATGGCTACACCTTC. It yields the protein CASSPRDGANYGYTF.